This note documents a single T cell receptor beta chain sequence. This clone was picked up a small number of times. No antigen is known for it. No base quality information exists; no much larger clone differs at one position. This same CDR3 is encoded by further DNA sequences in the sample. For the CD8 naive samples, CD45RO-negative cells were positively selected for CCR7, yielding a CD45RA+CCR7+ population from which TemRA cells were excluded. Donors were healthy HIV-negative adults with no recently reported acute infections or vaccinations. Every donor was a Caucasian adult living in Nashville, Tennessee, USA. Blood was collected by leukapheresis, and PBMCs were isolated by Ficoll-Histopaque density gradient centrifugation and then cryopreserved in liquid nitrogen vapor phase. Analytical flow cytometry was used to check the purity and quantity of every magnetically sorted T cell population. From each sorted fraction, genomic DNA was isolated and quantified by UV absorbance on a Nanodrop 2000c.

The sample is drawn from a study of shared clonotypes between healthy human individuals (TCRdb year 2020). As for the study more broadly: The cohort comprised a couple of women and a few men aged 18 to 49 years. Per donor, leukapheresis produced somewhere between about 0.8 and 9 billion PBMCs. To increase sequencing depth and limit assay-specific biases, TCR repertoire library preparation and sequencing were carried out by different laboratories using diverse techniques. To estimate repertoire size and how much clonotypes are shared between individuals, the study performed deep sequencing of blood TCR repertoires from a few healthy adults. Per donor, three plates each were used for CD4 naive and CD4 memory, two for CD8 naive, and one for CD8 memory. The investigation overall reported the following: Rarefaction of sorted-subset datasets indicated incomplete sequencing despite the large sequencing depth. Pairwise subsampling indicated that sequencing depth was expected to affect the degree of clonotype sharing among donors. Compared with non-shared clonotypes, clonotypes shared by all four sorted-subset donors had higher generation probabilities. Naive subsets generally had larger estimated clonotype richness than memory subsets. The genetic and exposure-history diversity represented was limited by the small number of donors. Sampling was limited to blood, and TCR repertoires in tissue likely differ from TCR repertoires in blood. Across a few donors, 4.5% to 6.5% of naive CD4, roughly 3.5% of naive CD8, under 2.5% of memory CD4, and around 0.4% of memory CD8 clonotypes were shared.

From the germline V gene, CDR1 is MDHEN and CDR2 is SYDVKM. From cysteine to phenylalanine, the CDR3 is 13 amino acids long. Only the CDR3 DNA is retained, 39 bases long and in frame from the first base. Trimming at the junction amounts to 3 bases on V and 5 bases on J, and the germline ends lie 10 bases apart. TCR CDR3 regions were amplified from genomic DNA by multiplex PCR using the deep immunoSEQ assay. Extracted genomic DNA from each cell subset was spread evenly across all wells of several immunoSEQ 96-well plates, with each plate serving as a replicate. For sorted subsets, 150 to 250 ng genomic DNA, equal to tens of thousands of T cell genomes, was loaded into each replicate PCR. Purified libraries were measured with a Qubit 3.0 fluorometer, size-checked on a Bioanalyzer 2100, and measured again with the KAPA Library Quantification kit. Each immunoSEQ 96-well plate was sequenced on its own single-read 150-cycle Illumina NextSeq 550 flow cell. Per the original workflow: The immunoSEQ output contained only junctional sequences without quality scores, so filtering could not match that applied to full-length reads. Sequences were annotated with PyIR, a Python wrapper for IgBLAST v1.9, and V/J genes and CDR3 were assigned using IMGT germline references. Any read was removed if the V/J assignment was weak (E-value above 1e-6), the CDR3 was missing, or the read contained stop codons, out-of-frame junctions, or ambiguous translated residues. V3J clonotypes were defined as sequences sharing the same inferred V gene, J gene, and CDR3 amino acid sequence. Percentage overlap between repertoires was calculated by dividing the number of shared unique clonotypes by the size of the smaller repertoire. Three approaches were used to assess repertoire richness: RTK rarefaction, the Chao1 estimator, and Recon v2.1 estimates of unobserved clonotypes. For all TCRbeta clonotypes obtained by the gDNA method from a few donors, generation probabilities were computed with OLGA. This is the immuneACCESS table as TCRdb keeps it, with only in-frame sequences that have V and J called. A part of the clones is gone; compared with another copy, unresolved V genes explain less than half, and the rest is unexplained. Clone size and V and J calls were adopted from that table, with D and trimming inferred from the DNA. Counted in this sample were about 2.1 million clones; around 95% of them appeared once. Approximately 1.6% of the sample goes to the ten largest clones.

Material for sequencing was naive CD8+ T cells from PBMCs. The meaning of the sample's cell subset or site label: CD45RA+CCR7+. This TCR came from a man younger than 30 in good health. Some clones in this sample may be carry-over from other donors' samples. The chain was built from TRBV28 and TRBJ1-1, with the D gene not clear enough to name. The DNA reads TGTGCCAGCAGTTTGCGGGGAGGAACTGAAGCTTTCTTT. Its coded protein is CASSLRGGTEAFF.